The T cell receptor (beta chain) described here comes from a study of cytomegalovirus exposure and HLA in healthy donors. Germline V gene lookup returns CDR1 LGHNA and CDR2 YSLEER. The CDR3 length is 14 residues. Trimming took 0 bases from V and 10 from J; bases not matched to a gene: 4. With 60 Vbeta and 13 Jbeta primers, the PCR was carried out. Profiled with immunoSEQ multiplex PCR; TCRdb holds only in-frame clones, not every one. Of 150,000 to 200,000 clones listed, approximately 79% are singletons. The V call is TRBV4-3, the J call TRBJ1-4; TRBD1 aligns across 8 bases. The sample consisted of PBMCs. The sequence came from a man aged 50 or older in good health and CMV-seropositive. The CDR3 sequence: CASSQESDRGKLFF. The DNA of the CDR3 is TGCGCCAGCAGCCAAGAATCCGACAGGGGAAAACTGTTTTTT.